This TCR beta chain was profiled in a study of blood T cells in healthy people across ages. The study's findings and limits: A roughly linear fall in TCR beta diversity per million T cells was seen with increasing age.

Together with a sample-barcoded 5' primer, a J-beta primer mix was included in a second PCR lasting about 7 to 12 cycles. Each cDNA molecule, via a template-switch adaptor with 12 random nucleotides, was tagged. TCRdb re-analysed the 5' RACE reads in MiXCR, keeping a single row per CDR3 protein. Of 500,000 to 650,000 distinct CDR3 sequences listed, 25% to 35% are singletons. Worth noting for this clonotype: Its antigen is not known.

Trimming pared 2 bases from V and 6 bases from J, leaving 7 bases between. The length of the CDR3 is 12 residues. Looked up from germline, CDR1 is MGHDK and CDR2 is SYGVNS. The same sample was also studied in work on T cells of mothers and their children. That study adds: Healthy Caucasian mothers, a few in number, and their six children were the donors. No clones detected were persistent microchimeric T cell clones.

The receptor comes from a boy between 2 and 10 years old in good health. What was sequenced was blood. The rearrangement uses TRBV25-1 and TRBJ1-2, with no clear D. The CDR3 DNA reads TGTGCCAGCAGTGAAGGCCCCCATGGCTACACCTTC. It specifies CASSEGPHGYTF.